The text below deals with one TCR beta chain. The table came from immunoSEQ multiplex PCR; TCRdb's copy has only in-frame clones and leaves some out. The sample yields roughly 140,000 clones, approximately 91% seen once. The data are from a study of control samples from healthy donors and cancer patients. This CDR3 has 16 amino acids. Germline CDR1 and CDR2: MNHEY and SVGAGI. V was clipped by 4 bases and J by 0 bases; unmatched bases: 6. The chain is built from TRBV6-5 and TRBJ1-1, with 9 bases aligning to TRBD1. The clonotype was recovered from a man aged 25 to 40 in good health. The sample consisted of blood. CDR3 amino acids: CASSSLRTGVNTEAFF. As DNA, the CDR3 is TGTGCCAGCAGTTCCTTGAGGACAGGGGTGAACACTGAAGCTTTCTTT.